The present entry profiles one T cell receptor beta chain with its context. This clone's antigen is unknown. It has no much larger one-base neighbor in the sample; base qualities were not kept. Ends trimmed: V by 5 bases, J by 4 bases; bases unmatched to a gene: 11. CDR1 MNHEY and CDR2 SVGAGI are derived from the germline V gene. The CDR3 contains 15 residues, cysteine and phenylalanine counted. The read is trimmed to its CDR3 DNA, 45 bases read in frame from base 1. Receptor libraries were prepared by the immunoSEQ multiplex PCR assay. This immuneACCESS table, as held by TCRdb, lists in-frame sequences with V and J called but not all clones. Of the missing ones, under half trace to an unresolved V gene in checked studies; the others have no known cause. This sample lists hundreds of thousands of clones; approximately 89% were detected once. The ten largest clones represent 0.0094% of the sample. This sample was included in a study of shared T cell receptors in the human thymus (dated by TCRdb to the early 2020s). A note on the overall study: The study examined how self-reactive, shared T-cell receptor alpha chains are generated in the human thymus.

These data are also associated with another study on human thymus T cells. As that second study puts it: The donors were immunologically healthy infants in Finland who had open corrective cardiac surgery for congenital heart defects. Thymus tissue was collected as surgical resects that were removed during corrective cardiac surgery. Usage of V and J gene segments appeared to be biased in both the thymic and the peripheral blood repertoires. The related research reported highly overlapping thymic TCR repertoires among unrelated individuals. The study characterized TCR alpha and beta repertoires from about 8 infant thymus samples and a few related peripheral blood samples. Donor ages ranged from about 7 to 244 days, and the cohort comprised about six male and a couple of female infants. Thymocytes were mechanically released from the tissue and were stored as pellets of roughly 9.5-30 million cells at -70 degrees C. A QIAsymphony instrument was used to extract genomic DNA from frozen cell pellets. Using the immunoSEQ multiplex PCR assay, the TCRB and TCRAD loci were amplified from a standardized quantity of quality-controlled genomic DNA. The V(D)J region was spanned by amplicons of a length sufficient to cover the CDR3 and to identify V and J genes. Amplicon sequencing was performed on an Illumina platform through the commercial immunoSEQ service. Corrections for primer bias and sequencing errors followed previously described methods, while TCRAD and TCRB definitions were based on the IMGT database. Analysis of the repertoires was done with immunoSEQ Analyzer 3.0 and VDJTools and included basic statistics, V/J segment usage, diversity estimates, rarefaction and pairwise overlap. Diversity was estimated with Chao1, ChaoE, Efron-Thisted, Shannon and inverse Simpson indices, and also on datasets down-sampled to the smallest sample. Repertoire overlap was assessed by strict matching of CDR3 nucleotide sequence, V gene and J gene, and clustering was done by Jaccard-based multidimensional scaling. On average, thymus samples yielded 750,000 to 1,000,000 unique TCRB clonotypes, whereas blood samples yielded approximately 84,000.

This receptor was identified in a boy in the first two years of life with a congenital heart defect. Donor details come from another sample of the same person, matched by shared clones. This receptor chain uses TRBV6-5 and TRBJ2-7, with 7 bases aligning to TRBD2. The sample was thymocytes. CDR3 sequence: CASSPTGGGGYEQYF. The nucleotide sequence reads TGTGCCAGCAGTCCCACTGGGGGGGGTGGATACGAGCAGTACTTC.